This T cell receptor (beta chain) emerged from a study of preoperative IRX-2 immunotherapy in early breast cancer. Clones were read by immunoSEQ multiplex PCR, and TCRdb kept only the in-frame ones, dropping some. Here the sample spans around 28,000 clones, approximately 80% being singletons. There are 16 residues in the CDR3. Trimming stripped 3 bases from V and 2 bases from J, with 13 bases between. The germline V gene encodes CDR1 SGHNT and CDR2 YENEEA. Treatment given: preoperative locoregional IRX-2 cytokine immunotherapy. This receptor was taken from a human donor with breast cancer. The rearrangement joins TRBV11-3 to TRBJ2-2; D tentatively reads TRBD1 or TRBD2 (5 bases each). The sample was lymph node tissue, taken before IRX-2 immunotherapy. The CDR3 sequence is CASSLPRDLNTGELFF. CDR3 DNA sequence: TGTGCCAGCAGCTTGCCGAGGGACCTTAACACCGGGGAGCTGTTTTTT.